This T cell receptor (beta chain) was recorded in a study of T cell responses to AZD1222 COVID-19 vaccine. Concerning this clone: Its specificity is not known.

Generated by immunoSEQ multiplex PCR, the TCRdb table keeps only in-frame clones and is missing some. The sample lists more than 60,000 clones, about 85% occurring once. Study findings and constraints: Clonal diversity was possibly underestimated, and the donors were mostly white British, with more females.

The V and J ends lost 4 bases and 0 bases, in that order; junction bases with no gene match: 5. Germline V gene sequence: CDR1 SGHDT, CDR2 YYEEEE. The CDR3 contains 16 residues. This receptor was obtained from an adult in good health. Sequences were derived from peripheral blood, sampled on day 0 of AZD1222 vaccination. The chain links TRBV5-6 to TRBJ2-3; TRBD2 aligns across 10 bases. The CDR3 DNA follows: TGTGCCAGCAGCCTAGCGGGAGTTTCAAGCACAGATACGCAGTATTTT. This sequence encodes CASSLAGVSSTDTQYF.